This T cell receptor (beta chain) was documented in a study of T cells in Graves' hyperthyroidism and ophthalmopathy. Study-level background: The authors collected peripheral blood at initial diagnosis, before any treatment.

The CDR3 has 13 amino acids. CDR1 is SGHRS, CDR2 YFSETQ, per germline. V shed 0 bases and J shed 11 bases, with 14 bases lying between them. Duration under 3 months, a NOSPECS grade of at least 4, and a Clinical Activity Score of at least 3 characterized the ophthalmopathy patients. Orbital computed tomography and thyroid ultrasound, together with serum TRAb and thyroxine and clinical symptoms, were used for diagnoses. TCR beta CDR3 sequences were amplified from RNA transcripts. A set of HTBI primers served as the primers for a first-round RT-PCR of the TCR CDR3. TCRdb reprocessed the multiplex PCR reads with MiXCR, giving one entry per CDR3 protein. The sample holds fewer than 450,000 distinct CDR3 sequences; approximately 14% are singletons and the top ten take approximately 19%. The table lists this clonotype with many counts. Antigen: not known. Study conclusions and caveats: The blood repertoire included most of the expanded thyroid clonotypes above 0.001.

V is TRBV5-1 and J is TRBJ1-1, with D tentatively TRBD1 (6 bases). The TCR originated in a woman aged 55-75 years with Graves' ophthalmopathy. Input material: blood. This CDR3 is CASSLGTGRLAFF. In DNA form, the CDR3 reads TGCGCCAGCAGCTTGGGTACAGGGCGCCTGGCTTTCTTT.